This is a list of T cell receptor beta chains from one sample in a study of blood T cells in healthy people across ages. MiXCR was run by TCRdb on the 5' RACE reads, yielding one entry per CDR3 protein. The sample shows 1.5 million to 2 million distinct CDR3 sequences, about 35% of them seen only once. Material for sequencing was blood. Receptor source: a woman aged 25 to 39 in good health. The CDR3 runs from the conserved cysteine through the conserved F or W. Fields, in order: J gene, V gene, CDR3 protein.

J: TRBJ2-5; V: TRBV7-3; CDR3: CASSPGSRETQYF
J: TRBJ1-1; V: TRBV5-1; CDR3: CASSGGDTEAFF
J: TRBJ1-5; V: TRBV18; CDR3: CASSPERGNQPQHF
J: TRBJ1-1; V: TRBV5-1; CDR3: CASSSGAAGEAFF
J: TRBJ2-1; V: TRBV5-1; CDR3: CASSFSDRTYNEQFF
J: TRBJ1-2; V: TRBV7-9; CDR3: CASSKRQGGYTF
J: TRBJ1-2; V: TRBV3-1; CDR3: CASSQIEEDGYTF
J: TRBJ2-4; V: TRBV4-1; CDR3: CASSQLMTLELAKNVQYF
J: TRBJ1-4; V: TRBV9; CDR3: CASSPRRNNEKLFF
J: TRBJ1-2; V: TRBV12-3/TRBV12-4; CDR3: CASGGIGYGYTF
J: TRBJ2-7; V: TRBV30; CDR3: CAWSIVEQYF
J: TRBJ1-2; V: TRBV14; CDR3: CASSRQKGAWFNGYTF
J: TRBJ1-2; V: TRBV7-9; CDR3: CASSFGDGYTF
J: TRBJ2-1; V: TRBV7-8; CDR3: CASSLVWGTSGRGNEQFF
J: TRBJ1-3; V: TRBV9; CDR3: CASADALGNTIYF
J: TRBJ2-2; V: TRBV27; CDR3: CASSPGYNAGELFF
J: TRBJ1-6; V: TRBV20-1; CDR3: CSAPRDTHNSPLHF
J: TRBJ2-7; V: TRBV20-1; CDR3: CSAHIAYEQYF
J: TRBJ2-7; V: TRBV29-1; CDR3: CSVEVQESYEQYF
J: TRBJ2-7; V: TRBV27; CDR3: CASSYRTSAYEQYF
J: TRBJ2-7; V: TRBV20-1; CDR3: CSARLGGAREQYF
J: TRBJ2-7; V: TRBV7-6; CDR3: CASSKHLDSSYEQYF
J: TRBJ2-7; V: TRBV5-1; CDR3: CASSPENAGGYEQYF
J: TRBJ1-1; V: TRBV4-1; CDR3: CASSPKEIGNTEAFF
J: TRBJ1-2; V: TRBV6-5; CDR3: CASSYSSQGNYGYTF
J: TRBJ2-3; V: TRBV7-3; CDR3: CASSSRPGANTQYF
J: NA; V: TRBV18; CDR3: CASSSNPKETQYF
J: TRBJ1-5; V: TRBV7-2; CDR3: CASSPYRDQPQHF
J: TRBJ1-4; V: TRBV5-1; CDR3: CASSLEGRSFYEKLFF
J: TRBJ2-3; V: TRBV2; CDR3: CASKGPSGTPTQYF
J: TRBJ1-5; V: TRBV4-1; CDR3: CASSQDRGARGGLSGNQPQHF
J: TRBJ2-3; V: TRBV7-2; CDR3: CASSLTSGRIPMRTDTQYF
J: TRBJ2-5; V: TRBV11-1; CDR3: CASSFWGGSTYQETQYF
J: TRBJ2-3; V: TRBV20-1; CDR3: CSAREGLASTDTQYF
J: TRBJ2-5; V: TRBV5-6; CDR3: CASSLGRGRSLMGKNIQYF
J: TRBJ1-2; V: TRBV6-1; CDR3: CASIPSPGGSYGYTF
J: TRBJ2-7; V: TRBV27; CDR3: CASSSTGTGMSEQYF
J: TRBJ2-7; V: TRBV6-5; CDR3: CASSYARGDEQYF
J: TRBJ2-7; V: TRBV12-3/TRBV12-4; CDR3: CASSQQRGGYEQYF
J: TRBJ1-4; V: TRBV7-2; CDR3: CASSFGYTNEKLFF
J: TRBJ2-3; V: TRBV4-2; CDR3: CASSQERLAAGDTQYF
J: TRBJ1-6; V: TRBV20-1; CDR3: CSAREVAGGGSPLHF
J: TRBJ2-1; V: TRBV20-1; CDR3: CSARTGLLRHNEQFF